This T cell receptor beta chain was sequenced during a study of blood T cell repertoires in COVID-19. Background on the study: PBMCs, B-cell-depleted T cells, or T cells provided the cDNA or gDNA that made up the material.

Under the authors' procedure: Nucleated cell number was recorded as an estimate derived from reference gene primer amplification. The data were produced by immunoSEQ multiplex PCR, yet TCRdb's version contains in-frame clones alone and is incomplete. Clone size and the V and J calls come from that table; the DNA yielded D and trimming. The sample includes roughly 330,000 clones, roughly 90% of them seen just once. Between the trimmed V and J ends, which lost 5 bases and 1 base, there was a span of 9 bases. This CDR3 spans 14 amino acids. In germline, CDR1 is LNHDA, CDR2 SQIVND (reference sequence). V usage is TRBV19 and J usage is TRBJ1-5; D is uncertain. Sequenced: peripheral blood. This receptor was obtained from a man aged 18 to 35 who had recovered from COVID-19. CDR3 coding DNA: TGTGCCAGTAGTCCACAGCTCAGCAATCAGCCCCAGCATTTT. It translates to CASSPQLSNQPQHF.